The clone carrying this TCR beta chain was recorded many times. Its antigen remains unidentified. The read finishes 3 residues shy of the CDR3 end, and the germline J gene is used to complete it. The data stem from a study of T cell clonality in common variable immunodeficiency. General study findings and limits: Repertoire-complication correlations in CVID were limited by patient heterogeneity.

Libraries were prepared by immunoSEQ multiplex PCR; TCRdb keeps only in-frame clonotypes and omits some of them. The data show approximately 58,000 clones, with none appearing a single time. The germline V gene has CDR1 MNHEY and CDR2 SVGEGT. The CDR3 covers 13 residues. V was clipped by 5 bases and J by 3 bases, with 8 bases between them. Each donor provided about 5 to 8.5 ml of heparinized whole blood. J is TRBJ1-5 and V is TRBV6-2 or TRBV6-3; D is undetermined. This TCR came from a person between 18 and 70 years old in good health. The material sequenced was peripheral blood mononuclear cells. This CDR3 is CASSLPFNQPQHF. The CDR3 DNA, read in part, is TGTGCCAGCAGTCTCCCGTTCAATCAGCCC.